This T cell receptor beta chain was profiled in a study of early stage breast cancer tumors. Overall study context: ER+/PR+/HER2- status applied to about 70% of the 16 invasive breast tumors.

This table comes from immunoSEQ multiplex PCR, and its TCRdb copy is limited to in-frame clones, with some not included. This sample has roughly 49,000 clones, with roughly 78% found just once. Germline V lookup: CDR1 SEHNR, CDR2 FQNEAQ (reference sequence). The CDR3 length is 15 residues. Trimming left V 1 base short and J 5 bases short, with 13 bases between. As to this clone: Its specificity is unknown.

Study-wide results and limits: Compared with adjacent normal breast, tumors showed around 2.5-fold denser, more clonal T cells.

The receptor comes from a person aged 40-50 years with breast cancer. The chain couples TRBV7-9 to TRBJ2-3, with TRBD1 as a possible D gene (5 bases). The sample comprised blood. The CDR3 region has the DNA TGTGCCAGCAGCTTAGGCCCCAGGACAAAAGATACGCAGTATTTT. This gives the protein CASSLGPRTKDTQYF.